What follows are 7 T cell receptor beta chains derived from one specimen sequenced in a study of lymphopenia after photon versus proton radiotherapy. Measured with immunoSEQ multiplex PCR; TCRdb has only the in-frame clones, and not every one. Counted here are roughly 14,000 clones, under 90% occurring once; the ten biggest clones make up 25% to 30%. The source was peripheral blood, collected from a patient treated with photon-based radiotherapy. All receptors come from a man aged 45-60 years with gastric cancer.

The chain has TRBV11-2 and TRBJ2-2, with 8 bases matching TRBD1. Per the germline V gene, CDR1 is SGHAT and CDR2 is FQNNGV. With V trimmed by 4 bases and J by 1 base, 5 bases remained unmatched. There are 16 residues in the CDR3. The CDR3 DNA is TGTGCCAGCAGCTCCCGGGACAGGTTGAACACCGGGGAGCTGTTTTTT. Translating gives CASSSRDRLNTGELFF.

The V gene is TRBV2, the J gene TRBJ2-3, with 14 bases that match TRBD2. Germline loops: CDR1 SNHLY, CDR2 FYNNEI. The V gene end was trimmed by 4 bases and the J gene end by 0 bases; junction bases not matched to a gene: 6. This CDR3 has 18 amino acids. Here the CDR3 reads CASSGTSGGQGSTDTQYF. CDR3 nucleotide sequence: TGTGCCAGCAGTGGGACTAGCGGGGGGCAGGGTAGCACAGATACGCAGTATTTT.

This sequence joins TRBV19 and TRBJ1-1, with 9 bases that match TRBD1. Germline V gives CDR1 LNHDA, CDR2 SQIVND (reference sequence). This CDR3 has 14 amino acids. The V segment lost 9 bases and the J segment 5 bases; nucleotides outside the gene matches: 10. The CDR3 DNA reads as TGTGCCAGCCAGAACAGGGGGCAATTTACTGAAGCTTTCTTT. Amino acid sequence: CASQNRGQFTEAFF.

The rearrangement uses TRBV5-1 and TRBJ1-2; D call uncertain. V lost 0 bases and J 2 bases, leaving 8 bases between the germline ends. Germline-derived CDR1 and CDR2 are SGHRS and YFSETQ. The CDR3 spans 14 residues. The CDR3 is CASSLVSDNYGYTF. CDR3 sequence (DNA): TGCGCCAGCAGCTTGGTATCCGACAACTATGGCTACACCTTC.

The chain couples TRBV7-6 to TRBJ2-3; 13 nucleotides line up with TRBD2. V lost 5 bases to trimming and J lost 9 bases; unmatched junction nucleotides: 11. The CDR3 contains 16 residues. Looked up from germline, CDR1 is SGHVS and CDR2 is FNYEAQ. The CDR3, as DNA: TGTGCCAGCAGCGCTTTCTCCGGGACTAGCGGGGTGACGCAGTATTTT. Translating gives CASSAFSGTSGVTQYF.

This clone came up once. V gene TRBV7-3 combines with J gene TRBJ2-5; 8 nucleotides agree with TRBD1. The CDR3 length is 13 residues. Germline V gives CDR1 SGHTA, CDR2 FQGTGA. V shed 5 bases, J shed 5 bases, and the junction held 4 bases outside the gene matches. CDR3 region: CASSATGAETQYF. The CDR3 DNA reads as TGTGCCAGCAGCGCGACAGGGGCCGAGACCCAGTACTTC.

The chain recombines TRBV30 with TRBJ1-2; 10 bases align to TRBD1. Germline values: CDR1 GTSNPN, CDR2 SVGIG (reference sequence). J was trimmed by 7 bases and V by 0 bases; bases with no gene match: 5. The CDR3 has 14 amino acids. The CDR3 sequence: CAWSVGTGEIGYTF. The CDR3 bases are TGTGCCTGGAGTGTCGGGACAGGGGAGATTGGCTACACCTTC.